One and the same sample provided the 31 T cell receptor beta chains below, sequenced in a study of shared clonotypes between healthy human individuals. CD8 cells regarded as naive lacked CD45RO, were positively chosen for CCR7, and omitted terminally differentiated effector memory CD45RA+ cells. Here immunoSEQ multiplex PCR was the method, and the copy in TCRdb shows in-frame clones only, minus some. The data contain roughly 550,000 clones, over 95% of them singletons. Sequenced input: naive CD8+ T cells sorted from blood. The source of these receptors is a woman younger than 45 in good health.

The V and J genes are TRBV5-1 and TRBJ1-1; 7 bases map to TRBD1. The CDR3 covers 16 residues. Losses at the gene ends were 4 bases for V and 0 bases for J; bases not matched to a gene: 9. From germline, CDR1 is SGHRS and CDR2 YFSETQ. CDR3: CASSRTGDGMNTEAFF. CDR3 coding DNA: TGCGCCAGCAGCCGAACAGGGGATGGGATGAACACTGAAGCTTTCTTT.

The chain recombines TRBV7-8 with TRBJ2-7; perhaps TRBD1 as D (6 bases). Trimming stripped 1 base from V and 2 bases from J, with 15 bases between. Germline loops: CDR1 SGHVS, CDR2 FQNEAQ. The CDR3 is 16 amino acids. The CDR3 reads CASSLETGTFTYEQYF. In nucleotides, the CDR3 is TGTGCCAGCAGCTTAGAAACCGGGACATTCACCTACGAGCAGTACTTC. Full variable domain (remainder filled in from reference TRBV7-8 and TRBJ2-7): GAGVSQSPRYKVAKRGQDVALRCDPISGHVSLFWYQQALGQGPEFLTYFQNEAQLDKSGLPSDRFFAERPEGSVSTLKIQRTQQEDSAVYLCASSLETGTFTYEQYFGPGTRLTVT.

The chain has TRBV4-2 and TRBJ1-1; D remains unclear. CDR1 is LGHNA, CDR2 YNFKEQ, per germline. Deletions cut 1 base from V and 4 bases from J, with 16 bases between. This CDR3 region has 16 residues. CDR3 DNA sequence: TGTGCCAGCAGCCAAGGAGTCGGGGTATTGAGCACTGAAGCTTTCTTT. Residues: CASSQGVGVLSTEAFF.

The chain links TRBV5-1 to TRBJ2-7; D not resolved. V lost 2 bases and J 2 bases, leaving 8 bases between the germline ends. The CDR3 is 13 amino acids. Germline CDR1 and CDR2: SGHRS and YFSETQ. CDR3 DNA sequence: TGCGCCAGCAGCTTAAGTGAAACCTACGAGCAGTACTTC. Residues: CASSLSETYEQYF.

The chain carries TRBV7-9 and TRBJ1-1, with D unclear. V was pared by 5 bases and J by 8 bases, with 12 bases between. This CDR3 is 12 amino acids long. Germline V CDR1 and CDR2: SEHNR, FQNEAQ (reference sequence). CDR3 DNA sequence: TGTGCCAGCAGCCGATCCTTCCCCGAAGCTTTCTTT. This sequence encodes CASSRSFPEAFF.

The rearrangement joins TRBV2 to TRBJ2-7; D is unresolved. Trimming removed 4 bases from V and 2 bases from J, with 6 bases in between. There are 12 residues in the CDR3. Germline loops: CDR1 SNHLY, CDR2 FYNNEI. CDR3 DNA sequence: TGTGCCAGCAGTGGGTGGCCCTACGAGCAGTACTTC. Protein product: CASSGWPYEQYF.

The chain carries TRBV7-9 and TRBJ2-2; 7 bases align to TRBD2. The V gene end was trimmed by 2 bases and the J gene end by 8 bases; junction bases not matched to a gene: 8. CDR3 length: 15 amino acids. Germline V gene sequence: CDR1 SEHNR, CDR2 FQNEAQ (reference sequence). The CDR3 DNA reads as TGTGCCAGCAGCTTATTAGCTAGCGGCTTTGGGGAGCTGTTTTTT. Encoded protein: CASSLLASGFGELFF.

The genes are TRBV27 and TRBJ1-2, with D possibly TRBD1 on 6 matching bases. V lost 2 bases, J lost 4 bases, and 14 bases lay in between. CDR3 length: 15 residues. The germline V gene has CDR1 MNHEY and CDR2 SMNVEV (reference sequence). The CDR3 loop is CASSLANRDFYGYTF. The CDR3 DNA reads TGTGCCAGCAGTTTAGCGAACAGGGACTTCTATGGCTACACCTTC.

The CDR3 region has the DNA TGCAGCGTCTACGACACCGAAGGGAAAGGAGTGGGAAACACCATATATTTT. Translated, it gives CSVYDTEGKGVGNTIYF. This sequence joins TRBV29-1 and TRBJ1-3, with D unclear. The germline gives CDR1 SQVTM, CDR2 ANQGSEA. This CDR3 has 17 residues. V was trimmed by 6 bases and J by 4 bases, leaving 25 bases between them.

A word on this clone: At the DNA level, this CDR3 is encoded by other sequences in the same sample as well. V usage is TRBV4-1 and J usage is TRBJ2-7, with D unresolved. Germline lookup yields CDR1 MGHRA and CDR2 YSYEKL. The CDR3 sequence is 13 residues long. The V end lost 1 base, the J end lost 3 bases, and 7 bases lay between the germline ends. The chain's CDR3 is CASSQGPLYEQYF. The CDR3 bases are TGCGCCAGCAGCCAAGGTCCTCTCTACGAGCAGTACTTC.

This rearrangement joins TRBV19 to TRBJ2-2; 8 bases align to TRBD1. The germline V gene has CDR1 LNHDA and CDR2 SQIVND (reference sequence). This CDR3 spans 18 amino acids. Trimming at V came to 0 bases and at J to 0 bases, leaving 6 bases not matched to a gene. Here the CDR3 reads CASSIDLRTGTNTGELFF. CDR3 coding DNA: TGTGCCAGTAGTATAGATCTACGGACAGGGACGAACACCGGGGAGCTGTTTTTT. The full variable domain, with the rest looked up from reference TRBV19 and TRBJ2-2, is DGGITQSPKYLFRKEGQNVTLSCEQNLNHDAMYWYRQDPGQGLRLIYYSQIVNDFQKGDIAEGYSVSREKKESFPLTVTSAQKNPTAFYLCASSIDLRTGTNTGELFFGEGSRLTVL.

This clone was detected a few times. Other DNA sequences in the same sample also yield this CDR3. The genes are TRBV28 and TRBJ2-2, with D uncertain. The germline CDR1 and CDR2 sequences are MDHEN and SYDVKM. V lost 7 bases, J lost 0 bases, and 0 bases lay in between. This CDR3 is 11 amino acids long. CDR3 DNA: TGTGCCAGCACGAACACCGGGGAGCTGTTTTTT. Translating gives CASTNTGELFF.

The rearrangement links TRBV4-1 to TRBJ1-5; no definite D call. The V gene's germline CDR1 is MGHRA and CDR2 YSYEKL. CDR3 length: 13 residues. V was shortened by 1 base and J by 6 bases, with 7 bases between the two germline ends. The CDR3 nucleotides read TGCGCCAGCAGCCAAGGGTACGGTCAGCCCCAGCATTTT. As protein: CASSQGYGQPQHF.

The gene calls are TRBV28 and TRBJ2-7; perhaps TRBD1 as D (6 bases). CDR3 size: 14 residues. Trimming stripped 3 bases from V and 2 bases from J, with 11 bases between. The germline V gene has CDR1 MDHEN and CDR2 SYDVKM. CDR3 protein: CASSFPRGPYEQYF. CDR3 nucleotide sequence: TGTGCCAGCAGTTTTCCCAGGGGTCCCTACGAGCAGTACTTC.

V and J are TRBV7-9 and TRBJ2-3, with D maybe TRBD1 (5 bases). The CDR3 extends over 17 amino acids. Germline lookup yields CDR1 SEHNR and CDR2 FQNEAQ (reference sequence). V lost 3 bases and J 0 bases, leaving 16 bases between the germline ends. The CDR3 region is CASSFPIGVPSTDTQYF. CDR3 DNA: TGTGCCAGCAGCTTTCCTATAGGGGTGCCTAGCACAGATACGCAGTATTTT.

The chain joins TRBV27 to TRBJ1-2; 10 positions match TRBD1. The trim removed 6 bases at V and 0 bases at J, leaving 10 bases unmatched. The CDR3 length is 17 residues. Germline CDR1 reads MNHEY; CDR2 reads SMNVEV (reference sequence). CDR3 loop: CASSPGQGYGTNYGYTF. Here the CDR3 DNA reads TGTGCCAGCAGCCCGGGACAGGGGTATGGAACTAACTATGGCTACACCTTC.

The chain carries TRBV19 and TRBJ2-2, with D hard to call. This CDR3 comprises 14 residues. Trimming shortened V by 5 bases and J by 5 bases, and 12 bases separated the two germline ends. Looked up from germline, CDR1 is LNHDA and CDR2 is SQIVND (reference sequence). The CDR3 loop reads CASSSTRYTGELFF. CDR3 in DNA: TGTGCCAGTAGTTCGACACGGTATACCGGGGAGCTGTTTTTT.

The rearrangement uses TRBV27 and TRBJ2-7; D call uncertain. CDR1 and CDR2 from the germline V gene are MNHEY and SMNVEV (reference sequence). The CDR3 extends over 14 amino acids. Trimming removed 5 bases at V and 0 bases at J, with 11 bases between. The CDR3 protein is CASSPVNPSYEQYF. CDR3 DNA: TGTGCCAGCAGTCCTGTCAACCCCTCCTACGAGCAGTACTTC.

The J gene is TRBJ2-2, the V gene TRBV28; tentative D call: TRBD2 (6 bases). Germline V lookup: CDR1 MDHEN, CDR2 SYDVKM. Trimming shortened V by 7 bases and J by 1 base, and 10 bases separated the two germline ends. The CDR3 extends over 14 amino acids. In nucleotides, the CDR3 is TGTGCCAGCAAGGGACTGGGGAACACCGGGGAGCTGTTTTTT. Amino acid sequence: CASKGLGNTGELFF.

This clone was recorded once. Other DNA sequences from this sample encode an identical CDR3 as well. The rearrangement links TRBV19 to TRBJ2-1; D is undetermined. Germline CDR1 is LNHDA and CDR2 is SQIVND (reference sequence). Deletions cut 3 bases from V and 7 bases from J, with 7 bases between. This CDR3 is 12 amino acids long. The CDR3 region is CASSIFGNEQFF. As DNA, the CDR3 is TGTGCCAGTAGTATTTTCGGTAATGAGCAGTTCTTC.

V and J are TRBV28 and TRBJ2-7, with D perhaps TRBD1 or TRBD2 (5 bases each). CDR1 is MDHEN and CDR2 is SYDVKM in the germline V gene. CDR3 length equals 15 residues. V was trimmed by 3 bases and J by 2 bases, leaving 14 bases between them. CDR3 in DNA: TGTGCCAGCAGTTTTTCCCCAGGGACCACCTACGAGCAGTACTTC. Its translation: CASSFSPGTTYEQYF. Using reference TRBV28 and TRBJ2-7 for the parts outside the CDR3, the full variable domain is DVKVTQSSRYLVKRTGEKVFLECVQDMDHENMFWYRQDPGLGLRLIYFSYDVKMKEKGDIPEGYSVSREKKERFSLILESASTNQTSMYLCASSFSPGTTYEQYFGPGTRLTVT.

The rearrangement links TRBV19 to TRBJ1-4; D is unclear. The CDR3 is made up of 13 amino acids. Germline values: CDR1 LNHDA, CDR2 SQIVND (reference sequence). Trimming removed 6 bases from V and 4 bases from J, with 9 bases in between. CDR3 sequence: CASSPRFNEKLFF. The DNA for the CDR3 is TGTGCCAGTAGCCCCCGGTTTAATGAAAAACTGTTTTTT.

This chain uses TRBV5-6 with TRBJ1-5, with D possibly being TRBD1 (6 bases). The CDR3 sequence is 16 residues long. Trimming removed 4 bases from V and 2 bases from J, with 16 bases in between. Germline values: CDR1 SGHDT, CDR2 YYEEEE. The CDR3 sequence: CASSVKTGFRNQPQHF. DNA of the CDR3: TGTGCCAGCAGCGTGAAAACAGGGTTCCGCAATCAGCCCCAGCATTTT.

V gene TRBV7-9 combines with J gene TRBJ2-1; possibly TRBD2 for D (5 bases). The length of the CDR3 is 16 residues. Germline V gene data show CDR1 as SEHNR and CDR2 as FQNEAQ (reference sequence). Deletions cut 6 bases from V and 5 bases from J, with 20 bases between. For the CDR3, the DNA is TGTGCCAGCAGTCGGCGAGCGGCGGGCCCGAACAATGAGCAGTTCTTC. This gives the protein CASSRRAAGPNNEQFF.

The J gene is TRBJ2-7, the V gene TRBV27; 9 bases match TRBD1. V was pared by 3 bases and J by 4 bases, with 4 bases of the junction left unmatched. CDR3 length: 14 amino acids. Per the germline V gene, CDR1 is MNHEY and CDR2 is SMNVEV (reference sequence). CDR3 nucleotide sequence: TGTGCCAGCAGTTTCGGGACAGGGATGTACGAGCAGTACTTC. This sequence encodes CASSFGTGMYEQYF.

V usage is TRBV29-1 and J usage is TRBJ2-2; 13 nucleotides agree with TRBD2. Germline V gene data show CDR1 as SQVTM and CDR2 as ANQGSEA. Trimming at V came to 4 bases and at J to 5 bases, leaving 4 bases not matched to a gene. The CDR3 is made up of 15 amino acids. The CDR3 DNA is TGCAGCGTTGTACTAGCGGGAGGGAGGACCGGGGAGCTGTTTTTT. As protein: CSVVLAGGRTGELFF.

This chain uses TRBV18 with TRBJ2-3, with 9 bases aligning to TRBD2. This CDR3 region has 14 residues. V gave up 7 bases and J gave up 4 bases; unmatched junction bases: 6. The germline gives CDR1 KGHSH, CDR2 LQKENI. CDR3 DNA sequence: TGTGCCAGCTTCAGCGGGAGGCGTGCAGATACGCAGTATTTT. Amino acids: CASFSGRRADTQYF.

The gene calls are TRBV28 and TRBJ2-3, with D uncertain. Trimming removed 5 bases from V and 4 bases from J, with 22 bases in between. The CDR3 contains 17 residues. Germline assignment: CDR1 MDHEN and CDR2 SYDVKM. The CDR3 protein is CASSTQVVVPGSDTQYF. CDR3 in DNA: TGTGCCAGCAGTACCCAGGTCGTGGTCCCGGGTTCAGATACGCAGTATTTT.

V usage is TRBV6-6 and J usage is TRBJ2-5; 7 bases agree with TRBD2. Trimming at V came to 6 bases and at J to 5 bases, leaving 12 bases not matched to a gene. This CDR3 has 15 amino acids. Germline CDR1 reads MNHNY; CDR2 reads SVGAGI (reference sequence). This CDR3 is CASRRLAGEMETQYF. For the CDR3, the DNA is TGTGCCAGCAGGAGGTTGGCGGGAGAGATGGAGACCCAGTACTTC.

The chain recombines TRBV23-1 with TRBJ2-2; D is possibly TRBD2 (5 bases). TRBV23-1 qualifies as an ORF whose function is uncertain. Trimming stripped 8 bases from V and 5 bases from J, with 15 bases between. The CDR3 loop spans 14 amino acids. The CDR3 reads CASRSLATTGELFF. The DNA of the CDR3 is TGCGCCAGCCGCAGTCTAGCTACAACCGGGGAGCTGTTTTTT.

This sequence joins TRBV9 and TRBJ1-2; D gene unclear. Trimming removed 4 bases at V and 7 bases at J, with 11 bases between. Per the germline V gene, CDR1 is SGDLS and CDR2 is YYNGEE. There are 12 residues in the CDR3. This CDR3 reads CASSSLLGGYTF. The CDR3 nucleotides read TGTGCCAGCAGCTCTCTCTTGGGTGGCTACACCTTC.